A single TCR beta chain is shown here with its context. The data were produced by immunoSEQ multiplex PCR, yet TCRdb's version contains in-frame clones alone and is incomplete. The sample carries 80,000 to 100,000 clones, around 96% recorded once. V lost 4 bases and J 2 bases, leaving 7 bases between the germline ends. The CDR3 has 13 residues. Germline CDR1 MDHEN, CDR2 SYDVKM. This record comes from a study of technical replicates of blood from a few donors. This chain connects TRBV28 to TRBJ2-3; D is unresolved. The source material was T cells isolated from PBMCs. The TCR originated in a human donor in good health. CDR3 sequence (DNA): TGTGCCAGCAGTTGGGCAGTCACAGATACGCAGTATTTT. This sequence encodes CASSWAVTDTQYF.